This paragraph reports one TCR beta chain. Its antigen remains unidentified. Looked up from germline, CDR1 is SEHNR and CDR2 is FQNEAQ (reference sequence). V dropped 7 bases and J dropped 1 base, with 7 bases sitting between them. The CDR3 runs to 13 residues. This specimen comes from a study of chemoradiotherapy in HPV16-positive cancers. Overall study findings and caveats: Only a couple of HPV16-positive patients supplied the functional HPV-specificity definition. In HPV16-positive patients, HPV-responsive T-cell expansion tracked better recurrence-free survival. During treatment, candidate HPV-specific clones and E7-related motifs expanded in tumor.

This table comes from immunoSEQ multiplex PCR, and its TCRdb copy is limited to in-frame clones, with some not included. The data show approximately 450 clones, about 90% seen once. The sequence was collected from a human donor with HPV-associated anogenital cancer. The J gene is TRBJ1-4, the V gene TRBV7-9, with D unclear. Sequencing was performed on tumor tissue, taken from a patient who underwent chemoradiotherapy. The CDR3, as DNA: TGTGCCAGCAATATCGGAACTAATGAAAAACTGTTTTTT. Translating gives CASNIGTNEKLFF. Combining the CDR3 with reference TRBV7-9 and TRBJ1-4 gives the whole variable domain DTGVSQNPRHKITKRGQNVTFRCDPISEHNRLYWYRQTLGQGPEFLTYFQNEAQLEKSRLLSDRFSAERPKGSFSTLEIQRTEQGDSAMYLCASNIGTNEKLFFGSGTQLSVL.